A single sample gave rise to the 9 T cell receptor beta chains below, sequenced in a study of blood T cells in healthy people across ages. For the second PCR, which ran for roughly 7 to 11 cycles, a sample-barcoded 5' primer and a J-beta primer mix were used. TCRdb reprocessed the 5' RACE reads via MiXCR and lists one record per CDR3 protein. The sample has 1.5 million to 2 million distinct CDR3 sequences; about 31% are singletons. The specimen sequenced was blood. The receptors were sampled from a woman aged 25 to 45 in good health.

This clonotype appeared many times. The V call is TRBV10-3, the J call TRBJ2-1; 8 nucleotides line up with TRBD2. From germline, CDR1 is ENHRY and CDR2 SYGVKD. Trimming cost V 6 bases and J 3 bases; bases outside gene matches: 1. The CDR3 length is 13 residues. The CDR3 bases are TGTGCCATCAGGGGGACTAGCTACAATGAGCAGTTCTTC. This codes for CAIRGTSYNEQFF.

This clonotype occurred many times. The CDR3 DNA follows: TGTGCCAGCAGCGTGGGACCTTACAATGAGCAGTTCTTC. Encoded protein: CASSVGPYNEQFF. The rearrangement joins TRBV9 to TRBJ2-1; possibly TRBD1 or TRBD2 for D (5 bases each). The length of the CDR3 is 13 residues. V lost 2 bases and J 4 bases, leaving 7 bases between the germline ends. The V gene's germline CDR1 is SGDLS and CDR2 YYNGEE.

This clonotype was counted many times. This chain uses TRBV6-2 or TRBV6-3 with TRBJ1-5, with D perhaps matching TRBD1 (6 bases). This CDR3 region has 12 residues. The germline gives CDR1 MNHEY, CDR2 SVGEGT. The CDR3 is CVTRGANQPQHF. As DNA, the CDR3 is TGTGTTACGCGGGGGGCAAATCAGCCCCAGCATTTT.

This clonotype was seen a few times. This CDR3 is CASSRNRDSNQPQHF. CDR3 coding DNA: TGTGCCAGCAGTCGAAACAGGGATAGCAATCAGCCCCAGCATTTT. This chain links TRBV6-1 with TRBJ1-5; a possible D gene is TRBD1 (6 bases). V dropped 5 bases and J dropped 0 bases, with 11 bases sitting between them. Germline assignment: CDR1 MNHNS and CDR2 SASEGT. The length of the CDR3 is 15 residues.

The chain combines TRBV20-1 with TRBJ1-5, with D hard to call. V was clipped by 0 bases and J by 0 bases, with 6 bases between them. The germline V gene encodes CDR1 DFQATT and CDR2 SNEGSKA (reference sequence). The CDR3 is 14 residues long. This CDR3 is CSARETSSNQPQHF. The CDR3, as DNA: TGCAGTGCTAGAGAGACATCTAGCAATCAGCCCCAGCATTTT.

This clonotype has only a few counts. The chain links TRBV4-1 to TRBJ2-1, with D uncertain. Germline loops: CDR1 MGHRA, CDR2 YSYEKL. V was trimmed by 4 bases and J by 5 bases, leaving 6 bases between them. The CDR3 runs 12 residues. This CDR3 reads CASSRKDNEQFF. DNA for the CDR3: TGCGCCAGCAGCCGCAAGGACAATGAGCAGTTCTTC.

Concerning this clonotype itself: Germline is not matched at one junction end, which may reflect a read error. The rearrangement joins TRBV20-1 to TRBJ2-3, with 9 nucleotides matching TRBD1. The CDR3 covers 16 residues. Germline assignment: CDR1 DFQATT and CDR2 SNEGSKA (reference sequence). In DNA form, the CDR3 reads TGCAGTGCTCAACCCGGACAGGGGCGCCCGACAGGTACGCAGTATTTT. It yields the protein CSAQPGQGRPTGTQYF.

In this sample, this clonotype turned up many times. The chain has TRBV7-2 and TRBJ2-1; 9 bases align to TRBD2. CDR1 is SGHTA, CDR2 FQGNSA, per germline. CDR3 size: 18 residues. J lost 8 bases, V lost 0 bases, and 14 bases had no gene match. The CDR3 sequence: CASSLARTSDPVDDEQFF. In DNA form, the CDR3 reads TGTGCCAGCAGCTTAGCCAGGACTAGCGACCCCGTGGACGATGAGCAGTTCTTC.

Turning to this clonotype: A much larger clone sits a single nucleotide away, making a read error possible. The gene calls are TRBV10-3 and TRBJ2-3, with 7 bases that match TRBD1. Germline assignment: CDR1 ENHRY and CDR2 SYGVKD. V dropped 4 bases and J dropped 2; count of bases not matched to a gene: 9. The CDR3 totals 16 residues. Here the CDR3 reads CAISGVQGRTTDTQYF. In nucleotides, the CDR3 is TGTGCCATCAGTGGGGTACAGGGGCGAACCACAGATACGCAGTATTTT.